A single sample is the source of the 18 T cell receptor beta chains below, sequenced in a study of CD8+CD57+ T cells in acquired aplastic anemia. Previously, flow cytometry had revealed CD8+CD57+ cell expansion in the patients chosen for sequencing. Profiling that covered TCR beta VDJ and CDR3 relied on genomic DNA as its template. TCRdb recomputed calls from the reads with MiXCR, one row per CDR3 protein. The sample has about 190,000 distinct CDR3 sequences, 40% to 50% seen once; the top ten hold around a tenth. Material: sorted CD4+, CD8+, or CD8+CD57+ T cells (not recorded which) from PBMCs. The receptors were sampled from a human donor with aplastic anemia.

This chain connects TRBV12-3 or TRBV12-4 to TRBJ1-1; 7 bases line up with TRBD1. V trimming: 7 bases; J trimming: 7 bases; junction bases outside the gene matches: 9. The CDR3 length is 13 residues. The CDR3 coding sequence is TGTGCCAGCACCAAGGGACAGAGAAATGAAGCTTTCTTT. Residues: CASTKGQRNEAFF.

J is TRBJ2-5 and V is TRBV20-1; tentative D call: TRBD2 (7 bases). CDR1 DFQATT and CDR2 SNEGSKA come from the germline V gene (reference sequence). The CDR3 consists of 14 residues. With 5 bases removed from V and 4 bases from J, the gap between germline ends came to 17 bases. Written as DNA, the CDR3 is TGCAGTGCTCTAGGGGGGGAAGTAGGAGAGACCCAGTACTTC. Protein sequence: CSALGGEVGETQYF.

DNA for the CDR3: TGCGCCAGCAGCCAAGCTCGGACTAGCGGGTACTACAATGAGCAGTTCTTC. Translation gives CASSQARTSGYYNEQFF. The chain links TRBV4-1 to TRBJ2-1; 11 nucleotides align to TRBD2. The CDR3 length is 17 residues. The germline V gene encodes CDR1 MGHRA and CDR2 YSYEKL. V trimming: 1 base; J trimming: 3 bases; junction bases outside the gene matches: 5.

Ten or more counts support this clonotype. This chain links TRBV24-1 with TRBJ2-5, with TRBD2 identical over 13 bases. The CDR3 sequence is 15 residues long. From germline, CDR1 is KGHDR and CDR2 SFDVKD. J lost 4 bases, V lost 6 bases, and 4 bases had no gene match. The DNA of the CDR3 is TGTGCCACCAGTTCGGGACTAGCGGGATTAGAGACCCAGTACTTC. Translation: CATSSGLAGLETQYF.

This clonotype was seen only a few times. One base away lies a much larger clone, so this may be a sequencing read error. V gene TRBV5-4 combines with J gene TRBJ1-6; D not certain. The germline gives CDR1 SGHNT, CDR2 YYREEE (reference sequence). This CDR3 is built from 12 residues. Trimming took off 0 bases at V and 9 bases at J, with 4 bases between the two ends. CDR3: CASSLVASPLHF. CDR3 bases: TGTGCCAGCAGCTTGGTGGCTTCACCCCTCCACTTT. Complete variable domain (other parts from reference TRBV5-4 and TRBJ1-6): ETGVTQSPTHLIKTRGQQVTLRCSSQSGHNTVSWYQQALGQGPQFIFQYYREEENGRGNFPPRFSGLQFPNYSSELNVNALELDDSALYLCASSLVASPLHFGNGTRLTVT.

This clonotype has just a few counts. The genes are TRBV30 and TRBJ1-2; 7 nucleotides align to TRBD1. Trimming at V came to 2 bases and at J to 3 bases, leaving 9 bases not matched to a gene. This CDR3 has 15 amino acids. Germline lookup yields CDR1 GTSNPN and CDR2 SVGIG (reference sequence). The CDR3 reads CAWSFVRGIDYGYTF. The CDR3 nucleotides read TGTGCCTGGAGTTTCGTCAGGGGGATCGACTATGGCTACACCTTC.

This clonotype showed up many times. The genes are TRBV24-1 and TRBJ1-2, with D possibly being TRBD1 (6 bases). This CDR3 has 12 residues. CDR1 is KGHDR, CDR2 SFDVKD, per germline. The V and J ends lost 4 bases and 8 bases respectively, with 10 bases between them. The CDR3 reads CATSDPDRGYTF. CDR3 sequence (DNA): TGTGCCACCAGTGACCCCGACAGGGGCTACACCTTC.

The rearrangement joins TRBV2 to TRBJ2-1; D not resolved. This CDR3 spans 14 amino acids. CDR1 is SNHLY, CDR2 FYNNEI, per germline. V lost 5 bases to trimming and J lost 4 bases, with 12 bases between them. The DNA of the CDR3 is TGTGCCAGCAGTCCGACGCCCCAATACAATGAGCAGTTCTTC. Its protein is CASSPTPQYNEQFF.

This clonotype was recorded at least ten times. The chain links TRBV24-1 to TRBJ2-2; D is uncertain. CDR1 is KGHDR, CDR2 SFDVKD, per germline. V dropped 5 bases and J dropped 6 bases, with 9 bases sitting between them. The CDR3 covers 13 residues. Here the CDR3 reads CATSGSVSGELFF. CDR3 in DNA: TGTGCCACCAGTGGATCAGTTTCCGGGGAGCTGTTTTTT.

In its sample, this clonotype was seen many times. The DNA of the CDR3 is TGTGCCAGTAGTATCCGGACAGGGGGCCACTATGGCTACACCTTC. This encodes CASSIRTGGHYGYTF. The chain links TRBV19 to TRBJ1-2; 11 nucleotides agree with TRBD1. The V gene end was trimmed by 3 bases and the J gene end by 3 bases; junction bases not matched to a gene: 3. CDR3 size: 15 residues. Germline V gene sequence: CDR1 LNHDA, CDR2 SQIVND (reference sequence). Full variable domain (rest looked up from reference TRBV19 and TRBJ1-2): DGGITQSPKYLFRKEGQNVTLSCEQNLNHDAMYWYRQDPGQGLRLIYYSQIVNDFQKGDIAEGYSVSREKKESFPLTVTSAQKNPTAFYLCASSIRTGGHYGYTFGSGTRLTVV.

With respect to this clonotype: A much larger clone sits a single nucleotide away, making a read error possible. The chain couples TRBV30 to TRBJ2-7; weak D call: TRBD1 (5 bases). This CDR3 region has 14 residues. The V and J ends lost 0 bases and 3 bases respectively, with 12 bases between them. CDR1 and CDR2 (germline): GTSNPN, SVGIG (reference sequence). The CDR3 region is CAWSVGRGNYEQYF. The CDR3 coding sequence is TGTGCCTGGAGTGTCGGAAGGGGCAACTACGAGCAGTACTTC.

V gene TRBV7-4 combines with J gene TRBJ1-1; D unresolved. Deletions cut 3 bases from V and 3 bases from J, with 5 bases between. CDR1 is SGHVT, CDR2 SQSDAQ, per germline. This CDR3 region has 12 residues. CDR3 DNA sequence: TGTGCCAGCAGCTTTTGGGACACTGAAGCTTTCTTT. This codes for CASSFWDTEAFF.

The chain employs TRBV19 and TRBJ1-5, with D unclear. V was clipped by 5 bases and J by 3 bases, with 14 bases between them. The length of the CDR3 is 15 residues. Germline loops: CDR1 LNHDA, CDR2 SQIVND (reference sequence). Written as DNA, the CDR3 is TGTGCCAGTAGTCCTCGGGAGAGATTCAATCAGCCCCAGCATTTT. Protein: CASSPRERFNQPQHF.

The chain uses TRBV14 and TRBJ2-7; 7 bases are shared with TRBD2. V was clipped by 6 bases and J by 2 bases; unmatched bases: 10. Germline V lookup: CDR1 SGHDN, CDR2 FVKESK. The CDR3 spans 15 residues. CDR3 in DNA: TGTGCCAGCAGTTTACTGGCGGGGGAAACCTACGAGCAGTACTTC. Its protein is CASSLLAGETYEQYF. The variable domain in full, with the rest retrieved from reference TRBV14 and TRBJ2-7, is EAGVTQFPSHSVIEKGQTVTLRCDPISGHDNLYWYRRVMGKEIKFLLHFVKESKQDESGMPNNRFLAERTGGTYSTLKVQPAELEDSGVYFCASSLLAGETYEQYFGPGTRLTVT.

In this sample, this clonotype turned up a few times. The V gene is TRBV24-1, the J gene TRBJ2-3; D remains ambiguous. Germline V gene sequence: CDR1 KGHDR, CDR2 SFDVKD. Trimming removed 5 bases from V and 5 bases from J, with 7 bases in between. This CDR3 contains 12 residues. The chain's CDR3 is CATSVLGDTQYF. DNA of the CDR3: TGTGCCACCAGTGTCTTGGGAGATACGCAGTATTTT.

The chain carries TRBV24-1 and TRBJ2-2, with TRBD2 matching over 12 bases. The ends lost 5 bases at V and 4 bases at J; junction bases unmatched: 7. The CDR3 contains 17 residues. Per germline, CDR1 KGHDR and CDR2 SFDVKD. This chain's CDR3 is CATSVTSGGLLTGELFF. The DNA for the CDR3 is TGTGCCACCAGTGTGACTAGCGGGGGACTCCTCACCGGGGAGCTGTTTTTT.

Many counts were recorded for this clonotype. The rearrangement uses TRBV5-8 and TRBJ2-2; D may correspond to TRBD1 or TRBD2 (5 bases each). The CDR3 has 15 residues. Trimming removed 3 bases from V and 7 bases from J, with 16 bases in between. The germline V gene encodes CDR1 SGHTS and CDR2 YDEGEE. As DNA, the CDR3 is TGTGCCAGCAGCTATCGACGGGGCTCGATCGGGGAGCTGTTTTTT. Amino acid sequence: CASSYRRGSIGELFF.

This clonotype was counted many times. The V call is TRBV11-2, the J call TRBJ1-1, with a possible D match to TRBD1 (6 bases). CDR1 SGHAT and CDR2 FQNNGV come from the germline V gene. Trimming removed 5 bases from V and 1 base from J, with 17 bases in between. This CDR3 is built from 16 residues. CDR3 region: CASSQGHRMRNTEAFF. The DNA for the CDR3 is TGTGCCAGCAGCCAGGGACATCGGATGAGGAACACTGAAGCTTTCTTT. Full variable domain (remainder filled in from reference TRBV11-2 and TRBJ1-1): EAGVAQSPRYKIIEKRQSVAFWCNPISGHATLYWYQQILGQGPKLLIQFQNNGVVDDSQLPKDRFSAERLKGVDSTLKIQPAKLEDSAVYLCASSQGHRMRNTEAFFGQGTRLTVV.